This section outlines one T cell receptor (beta chain) sequence together with its context. Germline V gene sequence: CDR1 SGHTA, CDR2 FQGNSA. V was trimmed by 2 bases and J by 7 bases, leaving 12 bases between them. The length of the CDR3 is 15 residues. This specimen belongs to a study of T cell changes during pregnancy in multiple sclerosis. Profiling relied on immunoSEQ multiplex PCR, and the TCRdb table lists in-frame clones only, not all of them. Here the sample spans more than 80,000 clones, roughly nine tenths being singletons. This receptor was identified in a female donor with multiple sclerosis, enrolled in a pregnancy study. J is TRBJ1-6 and V is TRBV7-2; no clear D. Sequenced here: peripheral blood, sampled before pregnancy. This CDR3 is CASSLLREMNSPLHF. The CDR3 region has the DNA TGTGCCAGCAGCTTATTACGGGAAATGAATTCACCCCTCCACTTT.